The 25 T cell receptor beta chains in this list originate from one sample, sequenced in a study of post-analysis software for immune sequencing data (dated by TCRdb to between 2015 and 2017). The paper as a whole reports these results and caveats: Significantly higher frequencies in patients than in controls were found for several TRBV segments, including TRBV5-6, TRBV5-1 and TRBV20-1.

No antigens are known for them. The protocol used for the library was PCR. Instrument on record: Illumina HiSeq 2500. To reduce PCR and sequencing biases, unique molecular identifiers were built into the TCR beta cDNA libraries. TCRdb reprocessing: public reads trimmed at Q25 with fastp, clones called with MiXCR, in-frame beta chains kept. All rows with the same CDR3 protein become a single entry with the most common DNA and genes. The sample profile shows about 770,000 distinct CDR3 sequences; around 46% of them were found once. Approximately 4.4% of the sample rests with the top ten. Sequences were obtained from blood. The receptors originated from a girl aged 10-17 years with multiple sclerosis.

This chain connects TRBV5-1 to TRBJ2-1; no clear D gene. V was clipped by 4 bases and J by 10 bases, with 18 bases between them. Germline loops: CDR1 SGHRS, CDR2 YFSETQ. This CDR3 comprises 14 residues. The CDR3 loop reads CASSLDSGPGEQFF. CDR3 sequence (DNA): TGCGCCAGCAGCCTGGATTCGGGCCCCGGAGAGCAGTTCTTC.

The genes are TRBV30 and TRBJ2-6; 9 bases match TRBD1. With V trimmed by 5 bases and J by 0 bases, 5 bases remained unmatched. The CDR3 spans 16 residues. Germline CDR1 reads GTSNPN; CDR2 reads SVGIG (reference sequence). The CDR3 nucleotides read TGTGCCTGGGGGACAGGGATTAGCTCTGGGGCCAACGTCCTGACTTTC. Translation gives CAWGTGISSGANVLTF. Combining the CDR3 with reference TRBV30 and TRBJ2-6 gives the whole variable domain SQTIHQWPATLVQPVGSPLSLECTVEGTSNPNLYWYRQAAGRGLQLLFYSVGIGQISSEVPQNLSASRPQDRQFILSSKKLLLSDSGFYLCAWGTGISSGANVLTFGAGSRLTVL.

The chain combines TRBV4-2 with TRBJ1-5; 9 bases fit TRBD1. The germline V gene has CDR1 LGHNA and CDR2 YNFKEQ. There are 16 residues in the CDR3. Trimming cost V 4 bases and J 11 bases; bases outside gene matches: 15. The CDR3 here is CASSPGDREPPGTQHF. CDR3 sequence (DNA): TGTGCCAGCAGCCCCGGGGACAGGGAACCGCCCGGGACCCAGCATTTT.

The CDR3 DNA is TGTGCCAGCAGCCTTGGCGGGGTGGGTGACAATGAGCAGTTCTTC. Its translation: CASSLGGVGDNEQFF. The chain joins TRBV3-1 to TRBJ2-1; weak D call: TRBD2 (6 bases). CDR1 and CDR2 (germline): LGHDT, YNNKEL (reference sequence). Trimming took off 4 bases at V and 5 bases at J, with 15 bases between the two ends. This CDR3 contains 15 residues.

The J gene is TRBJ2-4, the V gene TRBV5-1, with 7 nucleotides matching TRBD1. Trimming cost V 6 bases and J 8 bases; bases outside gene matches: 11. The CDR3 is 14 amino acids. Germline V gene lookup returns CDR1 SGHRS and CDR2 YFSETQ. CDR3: CASTKEQGSDIQYF. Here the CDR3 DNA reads TGCGCCAGCACCAAAGAACAGGGGTCGGACATTCAGTACTTC.

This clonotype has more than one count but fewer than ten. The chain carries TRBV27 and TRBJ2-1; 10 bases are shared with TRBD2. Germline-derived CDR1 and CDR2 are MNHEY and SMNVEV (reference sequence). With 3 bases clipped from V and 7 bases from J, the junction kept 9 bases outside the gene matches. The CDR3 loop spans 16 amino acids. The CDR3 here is CASSFRLSGRDNEQFF. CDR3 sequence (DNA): TGTGCCAGCAGTTTCCGACTGAGCGGGAGGGATAATGAGCAGTTCTTC.

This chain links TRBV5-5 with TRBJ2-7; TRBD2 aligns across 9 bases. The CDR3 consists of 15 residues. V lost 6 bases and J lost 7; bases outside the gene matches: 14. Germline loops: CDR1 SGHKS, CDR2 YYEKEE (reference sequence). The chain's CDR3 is CASTSGGSGSLEQYF. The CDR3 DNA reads TGTGCCAGCACTTCCGGAGGTAGCGGGAGTTTGGAGCAGTACTTC.

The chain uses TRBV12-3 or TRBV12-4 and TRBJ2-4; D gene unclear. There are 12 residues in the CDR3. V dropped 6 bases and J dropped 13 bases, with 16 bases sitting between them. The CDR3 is CASSHGPLEQYF. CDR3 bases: TGTGCCAGCAGCCACGGACCTCTGGAGCAGTACTTC.

The CDR3 nucleotides read TGTGCCACCAAGCGGGAGTGGAGCACAGATACGCAGTATTTT. Its translation is CATKREWSTDTQYF. V usage is TRBV6-5 and J usage is TRBJ2-3, with 8 bases identical to TRBD2. V lost 10 bases, J lost 0 bases, and 6 bases stayed unmatched. The CDR3 is made up of 14 amino acids. The V gene's germline CDR1 is MNHEY and CDR2 SVGAGI.

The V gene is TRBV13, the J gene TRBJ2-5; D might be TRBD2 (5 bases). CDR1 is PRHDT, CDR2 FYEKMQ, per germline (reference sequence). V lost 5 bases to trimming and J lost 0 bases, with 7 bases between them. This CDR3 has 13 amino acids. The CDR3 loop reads CASSKTNQETQYF. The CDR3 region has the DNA TGTGCCAGCAGCAAGACTAACCAAGAGACCCAGTACTTC.

CDR3 protein: CASTPFGQVNTGELFF. The CDR3 nucleotides read TGTGCCAGCACCCCATTCGGACAGGTGAACACCGGGGAGCTGTTTTTT. The rearrangement links TRBV6-6 to TRBJ2-2, with TRBD1 identical over 7 bases. Germline V lookup: CDR1 MNHNY, CDR2 SVGAGI (reference sequence). The CDR3 extends over 16 amino acids. J was trimmed by 1 base and V by 7 bases; bases with no gene match: 9.

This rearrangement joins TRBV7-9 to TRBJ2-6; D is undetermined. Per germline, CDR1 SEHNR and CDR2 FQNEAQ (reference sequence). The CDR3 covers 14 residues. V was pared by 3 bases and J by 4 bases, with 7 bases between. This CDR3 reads CASSLVAGANVLTF. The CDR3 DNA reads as TGTGCCAGCAGCTTGGTCGCCGGGGCCAACGTCCTGACTTTC.

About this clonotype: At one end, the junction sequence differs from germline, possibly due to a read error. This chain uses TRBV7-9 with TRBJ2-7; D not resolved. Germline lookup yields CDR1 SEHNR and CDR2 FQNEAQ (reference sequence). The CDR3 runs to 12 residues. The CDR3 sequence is CAGSLGLYEQYF. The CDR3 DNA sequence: TGTGCCGGCAGCTTAGGTCTTTACGAGCAGTACTTC.

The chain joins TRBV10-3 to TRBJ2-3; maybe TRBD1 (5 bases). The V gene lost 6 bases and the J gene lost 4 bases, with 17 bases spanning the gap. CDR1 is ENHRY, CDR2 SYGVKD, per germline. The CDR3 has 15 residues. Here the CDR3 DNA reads TGTGCCATCAGGGATAGGGGCCCCGAGGCAGATACGCAGTATTTT. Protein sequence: CAIRDRGPEADTQYF.

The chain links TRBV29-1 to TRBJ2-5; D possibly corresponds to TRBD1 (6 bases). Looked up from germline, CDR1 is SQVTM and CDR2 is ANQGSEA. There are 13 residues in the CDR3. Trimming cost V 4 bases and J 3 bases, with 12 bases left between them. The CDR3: CSVGDGQKETQYF. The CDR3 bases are TGCAGCGTTGGGGACGGACAGAAAGAGACCCAGTACTTC.

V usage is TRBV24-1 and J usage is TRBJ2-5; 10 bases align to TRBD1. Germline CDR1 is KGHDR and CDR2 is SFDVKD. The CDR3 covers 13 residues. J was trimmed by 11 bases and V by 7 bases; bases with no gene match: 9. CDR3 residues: CATRTGGLIEQYF. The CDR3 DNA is TGTGCCACCAGGACAGGGGGCCTGATTGAGCAGTACTTC.

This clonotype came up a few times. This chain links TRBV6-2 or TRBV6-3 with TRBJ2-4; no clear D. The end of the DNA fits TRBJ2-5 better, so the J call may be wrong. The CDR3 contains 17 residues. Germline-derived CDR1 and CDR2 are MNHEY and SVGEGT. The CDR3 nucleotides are TGTGCCAGCAGTTACCCCCTCCCCGTCGAAGGTCGGGAGACCCAGTACTTC. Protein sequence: CASSYPLPVEGRETQYF.

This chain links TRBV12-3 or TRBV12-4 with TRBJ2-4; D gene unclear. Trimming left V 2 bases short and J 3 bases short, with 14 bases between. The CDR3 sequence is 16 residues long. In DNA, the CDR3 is TGTGCCAGCAGTTTATACTTTGGAGATGGCAAAAACATTCAGTACTTC. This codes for CASSLYFGDGKNIQYF.

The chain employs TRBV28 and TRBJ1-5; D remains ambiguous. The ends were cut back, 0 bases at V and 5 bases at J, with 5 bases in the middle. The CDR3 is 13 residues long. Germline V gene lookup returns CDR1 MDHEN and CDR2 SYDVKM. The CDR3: CASSLWKDQPQHF. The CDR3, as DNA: TGTGCCAGCAGTTTATGGAAGGATCAGCCCCAGCATTTT.

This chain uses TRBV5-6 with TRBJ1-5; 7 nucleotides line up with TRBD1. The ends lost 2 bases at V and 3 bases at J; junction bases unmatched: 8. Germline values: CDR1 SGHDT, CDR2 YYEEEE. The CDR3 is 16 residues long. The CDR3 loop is CASSFNKGGLNQPQHF. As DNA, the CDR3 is TGTGCCAGCAGCTTTAATAAAGGGGGCCTCAATCAGCCCCAGCATTTT.

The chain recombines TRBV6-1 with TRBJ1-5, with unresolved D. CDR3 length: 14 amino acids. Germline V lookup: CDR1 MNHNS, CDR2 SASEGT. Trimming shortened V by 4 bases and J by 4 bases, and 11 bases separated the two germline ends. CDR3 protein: CASSGVGPNQPQHF. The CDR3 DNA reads TGTGCCAGCAGTGGCGTGGGTCCTAATCAGCCCCAGCATTTT.

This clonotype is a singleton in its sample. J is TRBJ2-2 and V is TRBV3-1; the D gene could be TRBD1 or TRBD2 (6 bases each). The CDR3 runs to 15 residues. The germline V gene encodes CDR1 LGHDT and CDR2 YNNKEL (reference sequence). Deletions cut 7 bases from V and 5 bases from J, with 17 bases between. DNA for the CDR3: TGTGCCAGCACCAGGGGTCGGGGAGGTACCGGGGAGCTGTTTTTT. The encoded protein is CASTRGRGGTGELFF.

DNA for the CDR3: TGTGCCAGCAGATTCGGGGCGGGAGAAGACGAGCAGTACTTC. Its protein is CASRFGAGEDEQYF. The V gene is TRBV7-2, the J gene TRBJ2-5; TRBD2 aligns across 7 bases. The DNA matches TRBJ2-7 better at its end, which makes the J call doubtful. Germline CDR1 reads SGHTA; CDR2 reads FQGNSA. The CDR3 extends over 14 amino acids.

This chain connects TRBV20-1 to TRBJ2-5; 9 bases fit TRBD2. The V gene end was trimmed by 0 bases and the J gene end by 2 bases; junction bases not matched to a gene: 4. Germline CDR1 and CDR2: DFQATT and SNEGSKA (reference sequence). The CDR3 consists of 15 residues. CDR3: CSARDPSGRQETQYF. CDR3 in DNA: TGCAGTGCTAGAGATCCCAGCGGGAGGCAAGAGACCCAGTACTTC.

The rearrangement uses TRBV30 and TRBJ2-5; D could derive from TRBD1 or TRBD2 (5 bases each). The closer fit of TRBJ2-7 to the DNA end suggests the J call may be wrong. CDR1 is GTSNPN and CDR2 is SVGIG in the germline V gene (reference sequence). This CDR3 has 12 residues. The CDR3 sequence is CAWLRGSYEQYF. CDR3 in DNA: TGTGCCTGGTTGAGGGGCTCCTACGAGCAGTACTTC.